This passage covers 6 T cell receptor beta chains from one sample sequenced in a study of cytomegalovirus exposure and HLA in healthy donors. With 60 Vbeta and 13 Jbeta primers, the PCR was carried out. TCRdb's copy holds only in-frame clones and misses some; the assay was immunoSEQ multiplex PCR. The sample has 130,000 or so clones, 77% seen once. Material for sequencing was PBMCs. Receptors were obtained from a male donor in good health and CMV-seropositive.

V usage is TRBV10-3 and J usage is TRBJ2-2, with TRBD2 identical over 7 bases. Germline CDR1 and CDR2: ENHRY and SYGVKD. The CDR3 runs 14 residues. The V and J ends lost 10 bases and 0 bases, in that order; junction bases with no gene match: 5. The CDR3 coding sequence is TGTGCCACGGGGGAGGGGACGAACACCGGGGAGCTGTTTTTT. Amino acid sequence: CATGEGTNTGELFF.

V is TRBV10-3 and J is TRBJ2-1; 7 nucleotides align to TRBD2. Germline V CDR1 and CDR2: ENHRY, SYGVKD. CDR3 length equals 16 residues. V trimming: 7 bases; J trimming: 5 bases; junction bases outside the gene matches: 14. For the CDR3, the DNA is TGTGCCATCAAGCCGGGGGGAGGGCGTTCAAACAATGAGCAGTTCTTC. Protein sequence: CAIKPGGGRSNNEQFF.

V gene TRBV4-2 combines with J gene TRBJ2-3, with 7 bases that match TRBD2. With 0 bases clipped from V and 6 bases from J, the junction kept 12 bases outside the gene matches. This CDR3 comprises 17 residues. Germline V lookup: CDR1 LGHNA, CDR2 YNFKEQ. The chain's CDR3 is CASSQEFLAAEADTQYF. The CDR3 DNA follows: TGTGCCAGCAGCCAAGAGTTCCTAGCGGCAGAGGCGGATACGCAGTATTTT.

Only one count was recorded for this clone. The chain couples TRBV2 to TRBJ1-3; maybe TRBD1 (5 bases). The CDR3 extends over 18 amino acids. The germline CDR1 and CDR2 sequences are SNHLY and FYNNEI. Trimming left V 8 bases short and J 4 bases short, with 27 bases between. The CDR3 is CASSGRSGPQAAGNTIYF. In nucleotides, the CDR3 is TGTGCCAGCTCTGGGAGGTCAGGGCCCCAGGCGGCGGGAAACACCATATATTTT.

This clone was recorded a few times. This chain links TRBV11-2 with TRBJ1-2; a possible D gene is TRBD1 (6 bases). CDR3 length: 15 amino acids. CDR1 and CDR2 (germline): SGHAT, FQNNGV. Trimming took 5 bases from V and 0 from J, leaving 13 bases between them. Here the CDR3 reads CASSPSGVPNYGYTF. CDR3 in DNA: TGTGCCAGCAGCCCATCAGGGGTCCCTAACTATGGCTACACCTTC.

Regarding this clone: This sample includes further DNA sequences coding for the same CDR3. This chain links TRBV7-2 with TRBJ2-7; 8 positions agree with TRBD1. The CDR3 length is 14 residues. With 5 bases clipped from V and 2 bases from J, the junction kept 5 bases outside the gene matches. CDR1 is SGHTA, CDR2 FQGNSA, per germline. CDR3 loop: CASSRDRGPYEQYF. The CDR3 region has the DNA TGTGCCAGCAGCAGAGACAGGGGACCCTACGAGCAGTACTTC.